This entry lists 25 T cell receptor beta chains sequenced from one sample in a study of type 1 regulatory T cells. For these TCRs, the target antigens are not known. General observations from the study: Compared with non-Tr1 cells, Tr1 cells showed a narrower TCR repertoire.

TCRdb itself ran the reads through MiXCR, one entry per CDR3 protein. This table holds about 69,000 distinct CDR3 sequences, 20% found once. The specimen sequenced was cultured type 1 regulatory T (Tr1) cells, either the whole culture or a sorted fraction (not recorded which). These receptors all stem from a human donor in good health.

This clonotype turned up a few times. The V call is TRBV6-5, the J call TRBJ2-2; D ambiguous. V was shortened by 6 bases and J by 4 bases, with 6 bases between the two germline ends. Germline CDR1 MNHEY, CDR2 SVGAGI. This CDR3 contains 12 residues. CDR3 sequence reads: CASSPTTGELFF. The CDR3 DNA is TGTGCCAGCAGCCCTACCACCGGGGAGCTGTTTTTT.

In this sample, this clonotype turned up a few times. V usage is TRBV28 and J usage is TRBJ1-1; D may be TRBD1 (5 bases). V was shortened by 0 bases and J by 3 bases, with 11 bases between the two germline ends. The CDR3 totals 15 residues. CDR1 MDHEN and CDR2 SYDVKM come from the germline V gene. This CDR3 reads CASSLWGEGDTEAFF. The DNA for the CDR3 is TGTGCCAGCAGTTTATGGGGGGAAGGGGACACTGAAGCTTTCTTT.

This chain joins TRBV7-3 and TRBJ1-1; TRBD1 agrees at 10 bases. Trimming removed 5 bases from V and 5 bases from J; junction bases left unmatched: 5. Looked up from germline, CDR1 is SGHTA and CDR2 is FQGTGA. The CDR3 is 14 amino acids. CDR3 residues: CASSPTGGLTEAFF. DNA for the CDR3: TGTGCCAGCAGCCCGACAGGGGGCTTAACTGAAGCTTTCTTT.

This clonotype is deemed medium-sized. The CDR3 reads CASSPRQGFQPQHF. CDR3 nucleotides: TGTGCCAGCAGCCCCCGACAGGGGTTTCAGCCCCAGCATTTT. This sequence joins TRBV6-5 and TRBJ1-5, with TRBD1 identical over 8 bases. The CDR3 totals 14 residues. The V gene's germline CDR1 is MNHEY and CDR2 SVGAGI. Trimming at V came to 6 bases and at J to 6 bases, leaving 7 bases not matched to a gene.

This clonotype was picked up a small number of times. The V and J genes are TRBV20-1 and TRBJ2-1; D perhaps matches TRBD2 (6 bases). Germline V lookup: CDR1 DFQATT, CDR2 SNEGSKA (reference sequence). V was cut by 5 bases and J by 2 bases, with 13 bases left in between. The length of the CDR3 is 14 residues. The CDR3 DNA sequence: TGCAGTGCTCGCGGGACCCTACCCTACAATGAGCAGTTCTTC. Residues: CSARGTLPYNEQFF.

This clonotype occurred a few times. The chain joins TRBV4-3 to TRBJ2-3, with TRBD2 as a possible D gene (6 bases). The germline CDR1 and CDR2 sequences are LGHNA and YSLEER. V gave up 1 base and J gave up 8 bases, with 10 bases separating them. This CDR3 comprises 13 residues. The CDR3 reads CASSQGLAPTQYF. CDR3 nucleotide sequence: TGCGCCAGCAGCCAAGGCCTAGCGCCTACGCAGTATTTT.

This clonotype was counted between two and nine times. This CDR3 reads CAISESTWSPNNSPLHF. As DNA, the CDR3 is TGTGCCATCAGTGAGTCGACATGGTCCCCCAATAATTCACCCCTCCACTTT. V usage is TRBV10-3 and J usage is TRBJ1-6; D is undetermined. V lost 0 bases, J lost 5 bases, and 14 bases lay in between. The length of the CDR3 is 17 residues. Per germline, CDR1 ENHRY and CDR2 SYGVKD.

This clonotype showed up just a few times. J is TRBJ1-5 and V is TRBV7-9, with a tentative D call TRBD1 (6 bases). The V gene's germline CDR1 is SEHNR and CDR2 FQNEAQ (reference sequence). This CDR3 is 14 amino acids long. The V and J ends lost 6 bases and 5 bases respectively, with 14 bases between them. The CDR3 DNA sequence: TGTGCCAGCAGTCGGGGGGGGGCGGATCAGCCCCAGCATTTT. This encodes CASSRGGADQPQHF.

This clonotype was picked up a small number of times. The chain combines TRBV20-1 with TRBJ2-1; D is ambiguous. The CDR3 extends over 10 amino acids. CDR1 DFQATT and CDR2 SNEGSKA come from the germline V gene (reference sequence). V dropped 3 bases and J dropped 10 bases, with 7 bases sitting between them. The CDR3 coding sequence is TGCAGTGCTAGGCCCCTCGAGCAGTTCTTC. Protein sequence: CSARPLEQFF.

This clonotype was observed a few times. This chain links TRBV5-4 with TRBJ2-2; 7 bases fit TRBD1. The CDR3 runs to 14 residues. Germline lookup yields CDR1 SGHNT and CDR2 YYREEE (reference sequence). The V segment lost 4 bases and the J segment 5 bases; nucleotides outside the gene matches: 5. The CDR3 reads CASSRPGQTGELFF. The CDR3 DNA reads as TGTGCCAGCAGCCGTCCGGGACAGACCGGGGAGCTGTTTTTT. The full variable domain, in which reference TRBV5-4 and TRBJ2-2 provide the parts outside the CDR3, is ETGVTQSPTHLIKTRGQQVTLRCSSQSGHNTVSWYQQALGQGPQFIFQYYREEENGRGNFPPRFSGLQFPNYSSELNVNALELDDSALYLCASSRPGQTGELFFGEGSRLTVL.

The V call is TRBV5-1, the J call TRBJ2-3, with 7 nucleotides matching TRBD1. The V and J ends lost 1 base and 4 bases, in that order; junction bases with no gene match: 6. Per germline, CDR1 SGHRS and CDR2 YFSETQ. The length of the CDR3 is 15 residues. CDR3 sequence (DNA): TGCGCCAGCAGCTTGTCGGGACAGAAAGCAGATACGCAGTATTTT. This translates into CASSLSGQKADTQYF.

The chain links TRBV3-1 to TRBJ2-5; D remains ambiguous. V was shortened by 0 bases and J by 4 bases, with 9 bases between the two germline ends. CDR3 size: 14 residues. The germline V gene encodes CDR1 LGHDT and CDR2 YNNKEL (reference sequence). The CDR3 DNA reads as TGTGCCAGCAGCCAAGATCGAGGCAGAGAGACCCAGTACTTC. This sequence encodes CASSQDRGRETQYF.

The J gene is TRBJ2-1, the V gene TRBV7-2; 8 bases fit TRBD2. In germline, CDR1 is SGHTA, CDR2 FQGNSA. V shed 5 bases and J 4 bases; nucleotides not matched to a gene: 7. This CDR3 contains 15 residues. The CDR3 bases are TGTGCCAGCAGCCATACTAGCGGAAGTTACAATGAGCAGTTCTTC. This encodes CASSHTSGSYNEQFF.

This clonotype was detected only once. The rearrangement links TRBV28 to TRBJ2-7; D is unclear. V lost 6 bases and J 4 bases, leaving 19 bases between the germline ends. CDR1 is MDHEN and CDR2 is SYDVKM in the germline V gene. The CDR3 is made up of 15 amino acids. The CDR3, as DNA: TGTGCCAGCAGCCTCACGGACCTAGTAAAGTACGAGCAGTACTTC. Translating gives CASSLTDLVKYEQYF. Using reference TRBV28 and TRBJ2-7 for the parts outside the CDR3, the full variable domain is DVKVTQSSRYLVKRTGEKVFLECVQDMDHENMFWYRQDPGLGLRLIYFSYDVKMKEKGDIPEGYSVSREKKERFSLILESASTNQTSMYLCASSLTDLVKYEQYFGPGTRLTVT.

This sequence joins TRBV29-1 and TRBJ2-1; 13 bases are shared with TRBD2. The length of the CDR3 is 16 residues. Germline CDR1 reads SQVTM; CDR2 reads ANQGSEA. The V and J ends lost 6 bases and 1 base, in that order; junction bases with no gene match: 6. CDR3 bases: TGCAGCGTGGTCGGGACTAGCGGGACATCCTACAATGAGCAGTTCTTC. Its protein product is CSVVGTSGTSYNEQFF.

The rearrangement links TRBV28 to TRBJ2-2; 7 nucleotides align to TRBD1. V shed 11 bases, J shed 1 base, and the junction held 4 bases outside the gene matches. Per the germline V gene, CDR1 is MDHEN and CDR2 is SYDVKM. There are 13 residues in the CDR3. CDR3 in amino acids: CAAHRGNTGELFF. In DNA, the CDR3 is TGTGCCGCCCACAGGGGGAACACCGGGGAGCTGTTTTTT.

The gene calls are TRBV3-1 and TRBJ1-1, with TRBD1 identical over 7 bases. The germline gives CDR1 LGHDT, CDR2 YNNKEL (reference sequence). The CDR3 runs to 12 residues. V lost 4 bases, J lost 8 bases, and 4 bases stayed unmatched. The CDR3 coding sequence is TGTGCCAGCAGCCTCGGGACAGCCGAAGCTTTCTTT. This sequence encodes CASSLGTAEAFF. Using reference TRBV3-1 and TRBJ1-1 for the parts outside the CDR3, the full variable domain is DTAVSQTPKYLVTQMGNDKSIKCEQNLGHDTMYWYKQDSKKFLKIMFSYNNKELIINETVPNRFSPKSPDKAHLNLHINSLELGDSAVYFCASSLGTAEAFFGQGTRLTVV.

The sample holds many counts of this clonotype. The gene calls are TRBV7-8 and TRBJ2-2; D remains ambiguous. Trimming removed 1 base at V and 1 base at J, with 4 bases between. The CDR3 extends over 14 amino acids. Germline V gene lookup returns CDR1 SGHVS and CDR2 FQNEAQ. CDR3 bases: TGTGCCAGCAGCTTAGTCGTGAACACCGGGGAGCTGTTTTTT. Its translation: CASSLVVNTGELFF.

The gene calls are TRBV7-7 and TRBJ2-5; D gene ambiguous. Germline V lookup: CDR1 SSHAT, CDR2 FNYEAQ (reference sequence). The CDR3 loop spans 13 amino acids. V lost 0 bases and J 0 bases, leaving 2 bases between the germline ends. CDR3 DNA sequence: TGTGCCAGCAGCTTAGCGGACCAAGAGACCCAGTACTTC. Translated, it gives CASSLADQETQYF.

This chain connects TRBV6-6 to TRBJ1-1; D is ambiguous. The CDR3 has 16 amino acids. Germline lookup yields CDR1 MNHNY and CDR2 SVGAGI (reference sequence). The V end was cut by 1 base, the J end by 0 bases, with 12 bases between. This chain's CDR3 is CASSYLQNPMNTEAFF. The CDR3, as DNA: TGTGCCAGCAGTTACTTACAGAACCCAATGAACACTGAAGCTTTCTTT.

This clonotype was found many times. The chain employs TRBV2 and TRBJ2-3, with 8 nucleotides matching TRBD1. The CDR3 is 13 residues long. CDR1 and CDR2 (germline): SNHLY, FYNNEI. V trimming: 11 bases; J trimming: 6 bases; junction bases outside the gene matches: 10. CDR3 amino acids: CARQGAGLDTQYF. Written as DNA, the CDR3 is TGTGCCCGCCAGGGGGCAGGGCTGGATACGCAGTATTTT.

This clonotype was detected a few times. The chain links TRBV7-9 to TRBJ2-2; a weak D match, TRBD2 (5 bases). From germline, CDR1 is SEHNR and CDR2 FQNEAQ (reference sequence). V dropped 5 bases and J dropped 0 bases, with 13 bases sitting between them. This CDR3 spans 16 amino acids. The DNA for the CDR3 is TGTGCCAGCAGCCCCCGGACGGGAACGAACACCGGGGAGCTGTTTTTT. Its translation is CASSPRTGTNTGELFF.

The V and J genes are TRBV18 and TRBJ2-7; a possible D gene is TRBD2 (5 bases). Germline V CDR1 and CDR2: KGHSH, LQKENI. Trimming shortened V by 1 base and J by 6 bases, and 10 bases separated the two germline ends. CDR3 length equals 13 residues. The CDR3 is CASSPLQTTEQYF. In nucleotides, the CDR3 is TGTGCCAGCTCACCACTACAGACTACCGAGCAGTACTTC.

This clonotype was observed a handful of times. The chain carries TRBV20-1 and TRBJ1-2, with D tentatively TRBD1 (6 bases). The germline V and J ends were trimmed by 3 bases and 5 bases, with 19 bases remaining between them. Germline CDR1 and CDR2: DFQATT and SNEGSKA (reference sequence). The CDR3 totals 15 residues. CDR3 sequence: CSASLGGARGYGYTF. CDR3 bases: TGCAGTGCTAGTTTGGGGGGCGCTAGGGGATATGGCTACACCTTC.

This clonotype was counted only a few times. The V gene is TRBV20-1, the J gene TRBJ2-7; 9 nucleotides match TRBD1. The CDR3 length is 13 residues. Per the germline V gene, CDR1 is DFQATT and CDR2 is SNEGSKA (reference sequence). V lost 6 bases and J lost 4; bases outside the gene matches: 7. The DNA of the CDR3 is TGCAGTGCAAAGTTGGACAGGGGTTACGAGCAGTACTTC. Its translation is CSAKLDRGYEQYF.